This TCR beta chain was sequenced during a study of T cell changes during pregnancy in multiple sclerosis. The CDR3 spans 14 residues. With 3 bases clipped from V and 1 base from J, the junction kept 2 bases outside the gene matches. Looked up from germline, CDR1 is SNHLY and CDR2 is FYNNEI. Sequencing was performed with immunoSEQ multiplex PCR; in TCRdb, only in-frame clones are kept and a portion is missing. The sample has about 70,000 clones, 80% to 95% seen once. The sample here was peripheral blood, taken in the first trimester of pregnancy. The V and J genes are TRBV2 and TRBJ1-1; TRBD1 matches 7 bases. The receptor was derived from a female donor with multiple sclerosis, enrolled in a pregnancy study. The CDR3 region is CASSEGQSNTEAFF. CDR3 coding DNA: TGTGCCAGCAGTGAGGGACAGTCGAACACTGAAGCTTTCTTT.